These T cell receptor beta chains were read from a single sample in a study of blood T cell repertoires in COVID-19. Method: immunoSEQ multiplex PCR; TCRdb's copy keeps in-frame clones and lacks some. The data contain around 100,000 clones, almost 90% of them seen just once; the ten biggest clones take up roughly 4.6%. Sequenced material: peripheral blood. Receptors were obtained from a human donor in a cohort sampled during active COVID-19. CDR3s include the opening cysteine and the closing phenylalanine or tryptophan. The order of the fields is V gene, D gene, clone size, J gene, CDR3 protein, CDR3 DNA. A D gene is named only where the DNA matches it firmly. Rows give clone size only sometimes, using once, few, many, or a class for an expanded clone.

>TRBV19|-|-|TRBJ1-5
CASRPDRSPNQPQHF
TGTGCCAGTCGTCCCGACAGGAGTCCAAATCAGCCCCAGCATTTT
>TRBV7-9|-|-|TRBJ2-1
CASSLTNNEQFF
TGTGCCAGCAGCCTAACGAATAATGAGCAGTTCTTC
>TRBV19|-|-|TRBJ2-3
CASSSSGELTDTQYF
TGTGCCAGTAGTTCTTCAGGGGAACTCACAGATACGCAGTATTTT
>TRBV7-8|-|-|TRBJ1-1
CASSLDPRVRNTEAFF
TGTGCCAGCAGCTTAGACCCCAGGGTGAGGAACACTGAAGCTTTCTTT
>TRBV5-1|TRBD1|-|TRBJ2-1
CASSLMRTGAYNEQFF
TGCGCCAGCAGCTTGATGAGGACAGGGGCCTACAATGAGCAGTTCTTC
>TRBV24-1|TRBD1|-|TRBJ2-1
CATSDLRTGDYNEQFF
TGTGCCACCAGTGATTTGAGGACAGGGGACTACAATGAGCAGTTCTTC
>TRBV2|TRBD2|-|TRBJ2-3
CASRSGLAGATQYF
TGTGCCAGCAGATCGGGACTAGCGGGGGCTACGCAGTATTTT
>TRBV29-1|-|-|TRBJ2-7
CSVRSGTYEQYF
TGCAGCGTTAGGAGCGGTACCTACGAGCAGTACTTC
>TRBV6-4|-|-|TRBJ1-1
CASSESGTNTEAFF
TGTGCCAGCAGTGAGAGCGGGACGAACACTGAAGCTTTCTTT
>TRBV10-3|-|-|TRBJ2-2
CAITIAPMNTGELFF
TGTGCCATCACTATAGCCCCGATGAACACCGGGGAGCTGTTTTTT
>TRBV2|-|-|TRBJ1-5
CASSEFRQYSNQPQHF
TGTGCCAGCAGTGAGTTTAGACAGTATAGCAATCAGCCCCAGCATTTT
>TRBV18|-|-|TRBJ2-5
CASSPPSEGLRGTQYF
TGTGCCAGCTCACCACCTTCGGAGGGACTGCGGGGGACCCAGTACTTC
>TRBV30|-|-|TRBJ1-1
CAWSVHVTEAFF
TGTGCCTGGAGTGTACATGTAACTGAAGCTTTCTTT
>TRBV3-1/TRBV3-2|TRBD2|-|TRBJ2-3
CASSQDPRLAGVMTDTQYF
TGTGCCAGCAGCCAAGATCCCAGACTAGCGGGAGTCATGACAGATACGCAGTATTTT
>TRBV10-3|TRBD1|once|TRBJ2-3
CANRGPGDTQYF
TGTGCCAACAGGGGGCCAGGAGATACGCAGTATTTT
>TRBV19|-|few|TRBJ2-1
CASSQRGNEQFF
TGTGCCAGTAGTCAACGGGGGAATGAGCAGTTCTTC
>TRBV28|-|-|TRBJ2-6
CASSLRGPSGANVLTF
TGTGCCAGCAGTTTAAGGGGTCCGTCTGGGGCCAACGTCCTGACTTTC
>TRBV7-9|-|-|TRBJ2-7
CASSLWPDPEQYF
TGTGCCAGCAGCTTATGGCCAGATCCCGAGCAGTACTTC
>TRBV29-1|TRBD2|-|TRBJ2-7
CSVEARTSGRKEQYF
TGCAGCGTTGAGGCCCGGACTAGCGGGAGGAAGGAGCAGTACTTC
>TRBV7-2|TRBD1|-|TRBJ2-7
CASSRAPGGRYEQYF
TGTGCCAGCAGCAGGGCCCCAGGGGGCAGGTACGAGCAGTACTTC
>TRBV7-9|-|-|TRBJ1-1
CASSKIRGMNTEAFF
TGTGCCAGCAGCAAAATCAGGGGTATGAACACTGAAGCTTTCTTT
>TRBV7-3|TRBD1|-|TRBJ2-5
CASSPTGQGGTQYF
TGTGCCAGCAGCCCGACGGGACAGGGAGGGACCCAGTACTTC
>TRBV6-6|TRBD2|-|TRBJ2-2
CASSSGLADTGELFF
TGTGCCAGCAGTAGCGGACTAGCTGACACCGGGGAGCTGTTTTTT
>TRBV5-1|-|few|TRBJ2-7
CASSLLGGALYEQYF
TGCGCCAGCAGCTTACTAGGGGGGGCTCTATACGAGCAGTACTTC
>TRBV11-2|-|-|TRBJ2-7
CASSFLFSRGLEHYEQYF
TGTGCCAGCAGCTTTTTGTTTAGCAGGGGTCTAGAACACTACGAGCAGTACTTC
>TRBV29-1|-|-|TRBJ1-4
CSVEDPLPGSANEKLFF
TGCAGCGTTGAAGACCCCTTGCCAGGGTCCGCTAATGAAAAACTGTTTTTT
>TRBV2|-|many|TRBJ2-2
CASGPGLDHTGELFF
TGTGCCAGCGGACCGGGACTGGACCACACCGGGGAGCTGTTTTTT
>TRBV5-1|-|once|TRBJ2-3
CASSLATRNTDTQYF
TGCGCCAGCAGCTTGGCCACAAGAAACACAGATACGCAGTATTTT
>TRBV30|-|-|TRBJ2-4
CASSAGFRGKNIQYF
TGTGCCTCTTCCGCCGGCTTTCGCGGCAAAAACATTCAGTACTTC
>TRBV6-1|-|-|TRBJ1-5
CASSDVAYSNQPQHF
TGTGCCAGCAGTGATGTGGCATATAGCAATCAGCCCCAGCATTTT
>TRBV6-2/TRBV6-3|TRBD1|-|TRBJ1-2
CASSSTGTGGGGYTF
TGTGCCAGCAGTTCTACCGGGACAGGGGGCGGCGGCTACACCTTC
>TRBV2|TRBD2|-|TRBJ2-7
CASRVGSGSREQYF
TGTGCCAGCAGGGTCGGTAGCGGGAGCCGGGAGCAGTACTTC
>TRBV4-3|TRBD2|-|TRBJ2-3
CASSPSTSLSTDTQYF
TGCGCCAGCAGCCCATCGACTAGCCTGAGCACAGATACGCAGTATTTT
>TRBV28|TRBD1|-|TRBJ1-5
CASSFRQGHQPQHF
TGTGCCAGCAGTTTCAGACAGGGACATCAGCCCCAGCATTTT
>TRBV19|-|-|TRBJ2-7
CASSRATGTTYEQYF
TGTGCCAGTAGTAGGGCAACGGGAACCACCTACGAGCAGTACTTC
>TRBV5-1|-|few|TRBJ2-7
CASSLDGTSIYEQYF
TGCGCCAGCAGCTTGGATGGGACTTCAATATACGAGCAGTACTTC
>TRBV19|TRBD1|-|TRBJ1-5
CASSINGQGYQPQHF
TGTGCCAGTAGTATAAATGGACAGGGGTATCAGCCCCAGCATTTT
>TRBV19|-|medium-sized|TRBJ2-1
CASSPTSRGWGEQFF
TGTGCCAGTAGTCCCACCTCACGGGGGTGGGGTGAGCAGTTCTTC
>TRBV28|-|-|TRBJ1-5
CASSTGWNQPQHF
TGTGCCAGCAGCACAGGGTGGAATCAGCCCCAGCATTTT
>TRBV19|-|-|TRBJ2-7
CASSSPGGINEQYF
TGTGCCAGTAGTTCCCCCGGCGGGATCAACGAGCAGTACTTC
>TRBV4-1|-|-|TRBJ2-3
CASSQVAQGADTQYF
TGCGCCAGCAGCCAAGTTGCACAGGGCGCAGATACGCAGTATTTT
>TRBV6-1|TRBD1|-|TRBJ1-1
CASSEAGTGSTEAFF
TGTGCCAGCAGTGAAGCGGGGACAGGGAGCACTGAAGCTTTCTTT
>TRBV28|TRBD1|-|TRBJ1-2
CASSSDRVSGYTF
TGTGCCAGCAGTTCAGACAGGGTGAGCGGCTACACCTTC
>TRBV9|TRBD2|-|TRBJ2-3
CASSVGPGVAGVLLYF
TGTGCCAGCAGCGTAGGGCCGGGAGTAGCGGGGGTCCTTTTGTATTTT
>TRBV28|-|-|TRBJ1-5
CASSLSRQNSNQPQHF
TGTGCCAGCAGTTTATCCCGACAGAATAGCAATCAGCCCCAGCATTTT
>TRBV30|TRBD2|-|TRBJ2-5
CAWSVGLAGIQETQYF
TGTGCCTGGAGTGTCGGGCTAGCGGGAATCCAAGAGACCCAGTACTTC
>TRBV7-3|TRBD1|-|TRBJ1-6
CASRAGTAASPLHF
TGTGCCAGCAGAGCAGGGACAGCAGCTTCACCCCTCCACTTT
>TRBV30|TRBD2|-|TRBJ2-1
CAWSGGTSYNEQFF
TGTGCCTGGAGTGGAGGGACTAGCTACAATGAGCAGTTCTTC
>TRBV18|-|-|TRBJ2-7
CASSLTVSYEQYF
TGTGCCAGCTCACTGACAGTCTCCTACGAGCAGTACTTC
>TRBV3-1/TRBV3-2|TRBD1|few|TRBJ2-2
CASSQGGQGTGELFF
TGTGCCAGCAGCCAAGGGGGACAGGGAACCGGGGAGCTGTTTTTT
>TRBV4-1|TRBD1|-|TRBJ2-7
CASRRSGQGSYEQYF
TGCGCCAGCAGGCGCTCGGGACAGGGGTCCTACGAGCAGTACTTC
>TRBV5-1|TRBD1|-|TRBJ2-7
CASSLGWTGVGGIYEQYF
TGCGCCAGCAGCTTGGGATGGACAGGGGTTGGAGGGATCTACGAGCAGTACTTC
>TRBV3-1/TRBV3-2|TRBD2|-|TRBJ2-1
CASSQGSWEGSYNEQFF
TGTGCCAGCAGCCAAGGCTCGTGGGAGGGGTCCTACAATGAGCAGTTCTTC
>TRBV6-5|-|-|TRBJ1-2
CASSYSRDSVGYTF
TGTGCCAGCAGTTACTCGAGAGACAGCGTAGGCTACACCTTC
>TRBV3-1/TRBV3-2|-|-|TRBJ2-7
CASSQDRQGMYYEQYF
TGTGCCAGCAGCCAAGATCGTCAGGGGATGTATTACGAGCAGTACTTC
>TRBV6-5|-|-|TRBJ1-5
CAIQGQLGQPQHF
TGTGCCATTCAGGGCCAGTTGGGTCAGCCCCAGCATTTT
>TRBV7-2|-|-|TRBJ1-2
CASSLGGGGQQRGYTF
TGTGCCAGCAGCTTAGGTGGTGGAGGACAGCAACGTGGCTACACCTTC
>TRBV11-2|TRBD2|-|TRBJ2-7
CASSLGGTSGTYEQYF
TGTGCCAGCAGCTTAGGGGGGACTAGCGGGACTTACGAGCAGTACTTC
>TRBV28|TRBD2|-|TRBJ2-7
CASSHRTSGRAWGVIGEQYF
TGTGCCAGCAGCCATAGGACTAGCGGGAGGGCTTGGGGAGTCATCGGCGAGCAGTACTTC
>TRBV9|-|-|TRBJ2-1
CASSAGGWTGNEQFF
TGTGCCAGCAGCGCTGGGGGGTGGACCGGCAATGAGCAGTTCTTC